This is a list of T cell receptor beta chains from one sample in a study of graft-versus-host responses after intestinal transplantation. Sequencing used immunoSEQ multiplex PCR; TCRdb keeps in-frame clones, though not all of them. The data contain some 70,000 clones, roughly 84% of them seen just once; the ten biggest clones take up around 8%. Their specific antigens are unknown. The sample was unstimulated CD8+ T cells sorted from spleen or lymph node cells, taken before transplant. Source of these receptors: a human donor who was the organ donor for an intestinal transplant. Each CDR3 is given with its conserved first and last residue. The order of the fields is V gene, D gene, clone size, J gene, CDR3 DNA, CDR3 protein. A D gene is named only where the DNA matches it firmly. Size values are once, few and many counts, or a class for expanded clones, and some rows have none.

v_gene: TRBV5-1
d_gene: TRBD1
abundance: .
j_gene: TRBJ1-3
CDR3nt: TGCGCCAGCAGCTTGGGACAGGGAAGAAACACCATATATTTT
CDR3aa: CASSLGQGRNTIYF

v_gene: TRBV6-6
d_gene: .
abundance: .
j_gene: TRBJ1-3
CDR3nt: TGTGCCAGCAGTTACCTCCGGACCTCTGGAAACACCATATATTTT
CDR3aa: CASSYLRTSGNTIYF

v_gene: TRBV25-1
d_gene: TRBD2
abundance: .
j_gene: TRBJ2-1
CDR3nt: TGTGCCAGCACCGTGGGACTAGCGGGGGGGCCCTCCTACAATGAGCAGTTCTTC
CDR3aa: CASTVGLAGGPSYNEQFF

v_gene: TRBV6-1
d_gene: .
abundance: .
j_gene: TRBJ1-6
CDR3nt: TGTGCCAGCAGTGAAGCGTCTGGACAGCATTCACCCCTCCACTTT
CDR3aa: CASSEASGQHSPLHF

v_gene: TRBV5-6
d_gene: .
abundance: .
j_gene: TRBJ1-1
CDR3nt: TGTGCCAGCACCGATCTAGCCACGAACACTGAAGCTTTCTTT
CDR3aa: CASTDLATNTEAFF

v_gene: TRBV27
d_gene: TRBD2
abundance: .
j_gene: TRBJ2-3
CDR3nt: TGTGCCAGCGGAATTGCCGGGGGGGTCACAGATACGCAGTATTTT
CDR3aa: CASGIAGGVTDTQYF

v_gene: TRBV29-1
d_gene: .
abundance: .
j_gene: TRBJ2-7
CDR3nt: TGCAGCGTTGTCAGGGGTTACGAGCAGTACTTC
CDR3aa: CSVVRGYEQYF

v_gene: TRBV27
d_gene: TRBD1
abundance: .
j_gene: TRBJ2-7
CDR3nt: TGTGCCAGCAGTCCCTCCGGGACAGGGACCTATTTATCCTACGAGCAGTACTTC
CDR3aa: CASSPSGTGTYLSYEQYF

v_gene: TRBV11-2
d_gene: .
abundance: once
j_gene: TRBJ2-2
CDR3nt: TGTGCTGCGTCGCCTAGTTGGTCCGGGGAGCTGTTTTTT
CDR3aa: CAASPSWSGELFF

v_gene: TRBV28
d_gene: .
abundance: .
j_gene: TRBJ2-7
CDR3nt: TGTGCCAGCAGTTGGAGAGGGACCACCTACGAGCAGTACTTC
CDR3aa: CASSWRGTTYEQYF

v_gene: TRBV7-3
d_gene: .
abundance: few
j_gene: TRBJ2-5
CDR3nt: TGTGCCAGCAGCTTATACGGGGGCGAAGAGACCCAGTACTTC
CDR3aa: CASSLYGGEETQYF

v_gene: TRBV9
d_gene: .
abundance: .
j_gene: TRBJ2-7
CDR3nt: TGTGCCAGCAGCGTAAGCTGGGGTGGACACGAGCAGTACTTC
CDR3aa: CASSVSWGGHEQYF

v_gene: TRBV4-2
d_gene: .
abundance: .
j_gene: TRBJ1-4
CDR3nt: TGTGCCAGCAGCACCGGGACTTTTAATGAAAAACTGTTTTTT
CDR3aa: CASSTGTFNEKLFF

v_gene: TRBV11-2
d_gene: TRBD2
abundance: once
j_gene: TRBJ2-7
CDR3nt: TGTGCCAGCAGCTTAGATATTGGGATTAGCGGGGGGATCTACGAGCAGTACTTC
CDR3aa: CASSLDIGISGGIYEQYF

v_gene: TRBV6-5
d_gene: .
abundance: .
j_gene: TRBJ2-7
CDR3nt: TGTGCCAGCAGTTACTCAGACGGCTACGAGCAGTACTTC
CDR3aa: CASSYSDGYEQYF

v_gene: TRBV5-1
d_gene: .
abundance: .
j_gene: TRBJ2-2
CDR3nt: TGCGCCAGCAGCCCGAGGGGAGGGGGCTATACCCGCCTGCCCACCGGGGAGCTGTTTTTT
CDR3aa: CASSPRGGGYTRLPTGELFF

v_gene: TRBV10-2
d_gene: .
abundance: .
j_gene: TRBJ1-2
CDR3nt: TGCGCCAGCAGTGAGTCTGCGGGTTGGGTCTATGGCTACACCTTC
CDR3aa: CASSESAGWVYGYTF